One and the same sample provided the 25 T cell receptor beta chains below, sequenced in a study of beta chain features in type 1 diabetes. The study reverse transcribed the entire isolated RNA, so it sequenced expressed TCRB transcripts. TCRdb keeps only in-frame clones here, not all; method: immunoSEQ multiplex PCR. The sample lists about 300,000 clones, about 7.8% occurring once. The sequenced sample consisted of central memory CD4+ T cells from blood. Source of these receptors: a woman in her late teens or twenties in good health.

This clone has ten or more counts. The chain is built from TRBV7-2 and TRBJ2-6; possibly TRBD1 or TRBD2 for D (5 bases each). Trimming removed 8 bases at V and 0 bases at J, with 5 bases between. This CDR3 region has 13 residues. Germline CDR1 is SGHTA and CDR2 is FQGNSA. For the CDR3, the DNA is TGTGCCAGCGGGGGCTCTGGGGCCAACGTCCTGACTTTC. This gives the protein CASGGSGANVLTF.

There are many counts of this clone. This chain links TRBV28 with TRBJ1-2; D is uncertain. Germline CDR1 MDHEN, CDR2 SYDVKM. The CDR3 is 11 residues long. V shed 3 bases and J shed 4 bases, with 3 bases lying between them. CDR3 protein: CASSLAYGYTF. For the CDR3, the DNA is TGTGCCAGCAGTTTGGCCTATGGCTACACCTTC.

The chain carries TRBV2 and TRBJ2-4; 7 bases map to TRBD1. Trimming removed 5 bases from V and 8 bases from J; junction bases left unmatched: 15. Germline CDR1 is SNHLY and CDR2 is FYNNEI. There are 16 residues in the CDR3. This CDR3 is CASSTAPKGARDIQYF. The CDR3, as DNA: TGTGCCAGCAGTACCGCCCCCAAGGGGGCTCGGGACATTCAGTACTTC.

This clone was recorded a few times. This chain connects TRBV27 to TRBJ2-5, with D tentatively TRBD1 (6 bases). The CDR3 consists of 16 residues. V lost 5 bases, J lost 1 base, and 17 bases lay in between. Germline lookup yields CDR1 MNHEY and CDR2 SMNVEV (reference sequence). DNA of the CDR3: TGTGCCAGCAGTCGGGCAGGGGCCCTAGGCCAAGAGACCCAGTACTTC. Protein: CASSRAGALGQETQYF.

The chain couples TRBV7-8 to TRBJ2-3, with TRBD1 as a possible D gene (5 bases). CDR3 length: 12 amino acids. Deletions cut 8 bases from V and 4 bases from J, with 10 bases between. The germline V gene has CDR1 SGHVS and CDR2 FQNEAQ. CDR3 bases: TGTGCCAGCGCTAGGGGCGCAGATACGCAGTATTTT. It is translated as CASARGADTQYF.

This clone has just a few counts. This sequence joins TRBV30 and TRBJ1-5, with TRBD1 matching 7 bases. The CDR3 contains 16 residues. With 1 base clipped from V and 0 bases from J, the junction kept 6 bases outside the gene matches. Germline V gene lookup returns CDR1 GTSNPN and CDR2 SVGIG (reference sequence). CDR3 coding DNA: TGTGCCTGGAGTGCCCAGGGACAGTTTAGCAATCAGCCCCAGCATTTT. It codes for CAWSAQGQFSNQPQHF.

This clone was recorded many times. J is TRBJ2-2 and V is TRBV6-5, with D perhaps TRBD1 (5 bases). In germline, CDR1 is MNHEY, CDR2 SVGAGI. The CDR3 spans 14 residues. V lost 5 bases, J lost 6 bases, and 13 bases lay in between. The CDR3 is CASSLQGNAGELFF. The DNA for the CDR3 is TGTGCCAGCAGTCTCCAGGGTAACGCCGGGGAGCTGTTTTTT.

This clone was found a few times. The genes are TRBV28 and TRBJ2-7; D is ambiguous. Germline V gene lookup returns CDR1 MDHEN and CDR2 SYDVKM. The CDR3 runs to 13 residues. Trimming cost V 6 bases and J 3 bases, with 12 bases left between them. CDR3: CASSRVGFYEQYV. The DNA of the CDR3 is TGTGCCAGCAGCCGTGTAGGCTTCTACGAGCAGTACGTC.

The chain is built from TRBV5-6 and TRBJ2-5, with D maybe TRBD1 (6 bases). CDR1 SGHDT and CDR2 YYEEEE come from the germline V gene. The V end lost 0 bases, the J end lost 9 bases, and 15 bases lay between the germline ends. The CDR3 covers 14 residues. CDR3 sequence reads: CASSLGARGSAQYF. DNA for the CDR3: TGTGCCAGCAGCTTGGGGGCCAGGGGCTCGGCCCAGTACTTC. The variable domain in full, completed from reference TRBV5-6 and TRBJ2-5, reads DAGVTQSPTHLIKTRGQQVTLRCSPKSGHDTVSWYQQALGQGPQFIFQYYEEEERQRGNFPDRFSGHQFPNYSSELNVNALLLGDSALYLCASSLGARGSAQYFGPGTRLLVL.

This clone was counted only a few times. The rearrangement uses TRBV29-1 and TRBJ2-5, with TRBD2 matching 9 bases. Germline CDR1 reads SQVTM; CDR2 reads ANQGSEA. The CDR3 runs to 14 residues. J was trimmed by 3 bases and V by 7 bases; bases with no gene match: 9. The CDR3 DNA sequence: TGCAGCGGCTACGGGACTAGCAGAGAAGAGACCCAGTACTTC. It yields the protein CSGYGTSREETQYF.

V usage is TRBV7-2 and J usage is TRBJ1-1; the D gene is possibly TRBD1 (6 bases). Germline values: CDR1 SGHTA, CDR2 FQGNSA. The CDR3 sequence is 17 residues long. Trimming took 1 base from V and 0 from J, leaving 15 bases between them. The CDR3 loop reads CASSLGQLRGLNTEAFF. The CDR3 DNA is TGTGCCAGCAGCTTAGGCCAACTCAGGGGACTGAACACTGAAGCTTTCTTT.

The rearrangement uses TRBV6-6 and TRBJ2-1; 13 nucleotides match TRBD2. V lost 2 bases, J lost 6 bases, and 4 bases stayed unmatched. The CDR3 is made up of 16 amino acids. Germline loops: CDR1 MNHNY, CDR2 SVGAGI (reference sequence). As DNA, the CDR3 is TGTGCCAGCAGTTACGTGACTAGCGGGAGGTTCAATGAGCAGTTCTTC. Its translation is CASSYVTSGRFNEQFF.

A word on this clone: This may be a read error: a much more frequent sequence differs by one nucleotide. This CDR3 is also generated by other DNA sequences in the sample. The chain uses TRBV5-1 and TRBJ2-3; 9 bases are a match to TRBD1. After removal of 4 bases from V and 1 base from J, the junction contained 1 base not matched to a gene. Germline CDR1 and CDR2: SGHRS and YFSETQ. The CDR3 length is 14 residues. The CDR3 DNA is TGCGCCAGCAGCCGGACAGGGGGCACAGATACGCAGTATTTT. It yields the protein CASSRTGGTDTQYF.

This chain links TRBV28 with TRBJ1-4; D remains ambiguous. With 8 bases removed from V and 4 bases from J, the gap between germline ends came to 8 bases. The CDR3 runs to 12 residues. The V gene's germline CDR1 is MDHEN and CDR2 SYDVKM. The CDR3 sequence: CASGNLNEKLFF. The CDR3 DNA follows: TGTGCCAGCGGGAATCTTAATGAAAAACTGTTTTTT.

This chain connects TRBV2 to TRBJ2-7, with D tentatively TRBD1 (6 bases). Trimming cost V 7 bases and J 3 bases, with 10 bases left between them. This CDR3 comprises 12 residues. Germline V gene sequence: CDR1 SNHLY, CDR2 FYNNEI. The CDR3 protein is CASKGDYYEQYV. The CDR3, as DNA: TGTGCCAGCAAGGGGGATTACTACGAGCAGTACGTC.

This clone was observed a handful of times. This chain connects TRBV11-3 to TRBJ2-1; 8 bases match TRBD1. In germline, CDR1 is SGHNT, CDR2 YENEEA. This CDR3 has 13 residues. Trimming took 0 bases from V and 15 from J; bases not matched to a gene: 7. In nucleotides, the CDR3 is TGTGCCAGCAGCTTAGATCAGGACAGGGAATTGTTCTTC. Amino acid sequence: CASSLDQDRELFF. Drawing the rest from reference TRBV11-3 and TRBJ2-1, the complete variable domain is EAGVVQSPRYKIIEKKQPVAFWCNPISGHNTLYWYLQNLGQGPELLIRYENEEAVDDSQLPKDRFSAERLKGVDSTLKIQPAELGDSAVYLCASSLDQDRELFFGPGTRLTVL.

This clone was recorded a few times. The J gene is TRBJ2-3, the V gene TRBV5-4, with 8 positions matching TRBD1. This CDR3 contains 16 residues. The ends lost 4 bases at V and 2 bases at J; junction bases unmatched: 9. Germline CDR1 is SGHNT and CDR2 is YYREEE (reference sequence). CDR3 DNA sequence: TGTGCCAGCAGCAATTTGGGACAGGATGACACAGATACGCAGTATTTT. The encoded protein is CASSNLGQDDTDTQYF.

CDR3 amino acids: CASSLRQGRSGANVLTF. The CDR3 bases are TGTGCCAGCAGCCTTAGGCAGGGACGCTCTGGGGCCAACGTCCTGACTTTC. V gene TRBV7-3 combines with J gene TRBJ2-6; D is tentatively TRBD1 or TRBD2 (5 bases each). This CDR3 has 17 amino acids. V lost 5 bases, J lost 0 bases, and 14 bases lay in between. Germline CDR1 is SGHTA and CDR2 is FQGTGA.

This chain connects TRBV6-6 to TRBJ2-3; TRBD1 aligns across 8 bases. J was trimmed by 4 bases and V by 8 bases; bases with no gene match: 11. Germline V gives CDR1 MNHNY, CDR2 SVGAGI (reference sequence). This CDR3 spans 15 amino acids. The CDR3 spells CASGEGTGGADTQYF. CDR3 in DNA: TGTGCCAGCGGCGAAGGGACAGGTGGTGCAGATACGCAGTATTTT.

The chain couples TRBV9 to TRBJ1-2; D is unclear. Germline loops: CDR1 SGDLS, CDR2 YYNGEE. V dropped 0 bases and J dropped 2 bases, with 11 bases sitting between them. This CDR3 is built from 15 residues. The CDR3 nucleotides read TGTGCCAGCAGCGTAGGTCTAGGGCAGAACTATGGCTACACCTTC. Protein: CASSVGLGQNYGYTF.

This clone was counted between two and nine times. V and J are TRBV7-3 and TRBJ2-2; no firm D call. Trimming stripped 7 bases from V and 0 bases from J, with 6 bases between. The germline gives CDR1 SGHTA, CDR2 FQGTGA. The CDR3 totals 13 residues. The CDR3 nucleotides read TGTGCCAGCACATCTCCGAACACCGGGGAGCTGTTTTTT. Translating it yields CASTSPNTGELFF.

This clone was seen at least ten times. The gene calls are TRBV2 and TRBJ2-3; D is undetermined. The CDR3 is 14 amino acids. Germline-derived CDR1 and CDR2 are SNHLY and FYNNEI. The V end was cut by 5 bases, the J end by 3 bases, with 12 bases between. Written as DNA, the CDR3 is TGTGCCAGCAGTCAAGATATCGGTACAGATACGCAGTATTTT. Translating gives CASSQDIGTDTQYF.

J is TRBJ1-5 and V is TRBV7-2; D ambiguous. The CDR3 has 12 amino acids. CDR1 SGHTA and CDR2 FQGNSA come from the germline V gene. The ends were cut back, 2 bases at V and 6 bases at J, with 5 bases in the middle. CDR3 in amino acids: CASSLRGQPQHF. In nucleotides, the CDR3 is TGTGCCAGCAGCTTACGGGGTCAGCCCCAGCATTTT.

The V call is TRBV6-1, the J call TRBJ2-7; possibly TRBD1 or TRBD2 for D (5 bases each). Trimming cost V 0 bases and J 5 bases, with 17 bases left between them. Germline V gene lookup returns CDR1 MNHNS and CDR2 SASEGT. The CDR3 covers 16 residues. The DNA for the CDR3 is TGTGCCAGCAGTGAAGCCTACGGGACCGATCCACACGAGCAGTACGTC. It specifies CASSEAYGTDPHEQYV.

This sequence joins TRBV27 and TRBJ2-3; 8 bases agree with TRBD2. Germline V gives CDR1 MNHEY, CDR2 SMNVEV (reference sequence). V lost 3 bases and J lost 6; bases outside the gene matches: 8. This CDR3 spans 15 amino acids. The CDR3 is CASSFKVAGLDTQYF. The CDR3 nucleotides are TGTGCCAGCAGTTTCAAGGTAGCGGGGTTGGATACGCAGTATTTT.